This passage covers 12 T cell receptor beta chains from one sample sequenced in a study of blood T cells in healthy people across ages. The second PCR ran about 6 to 11 cycles with a sample-barcoded 5' primer and J-beta primers. From the 5' RACE reads, TCRdb called clonotypes with MiXCR, one entry per CDR3 protein. This sample has over 1,500,000 distinct CDR3 sequences, with around 50% found just once. Material: blood. These receptors originate from a woman between 40 and 50 years old in good health.

The rearrangement joins TRBV7-6 to TRBJ2-4; D uncertain. The DNA matches TRBJ2-5 better at its end, which makes the J call doubtful. The CDR3 totals 15 residues. Germline CDR1 and CDR2: SGHVS and FNYEAQ. The DNA for the CDR3 is TGTGCCAGCAGCCCTACTCGGGCCAGTCAAGAGACCCAGTACTTC. It is translated as CASSPTRASQETQYF.

This chain uses TRBV5-1 with TRBJ2-5, with 7 bases lining up with TRBD2. CDR3 length: 16 amino acids. The V gene end was trimmed by 1 base and the J gene end by 2 bases; junction bases not matched to a gene: 8. The V gene's germline CDR1 is SGHRS and CDR2 YFSETQ. The CDR3 DNA follows: TGCGCCAGCAGCTTGTATGGCGGGGGAGGGCAAGAGACCCAGTACTTC. Residues: CASSLYGGGGQETQYF.

The gene calls are TRBV4-3 and TRBJ2-2, with 8 bases lining up with TRBD1. Unmatched junction bases numbered 4, after V lost 4 bases and J lost 3 bases. Germline V gene sequence: CDR1 LGHNA, CDR2 YSLEER. CDR3 size: 15 residues. The CDR3 coding sequence is TGCGCCAGCAGCCGCAGGGGGCAGTACACCGGGGAGCTGTTTTTT. This sequence encodes CASSRRGQYTGELFF.

This chain links TRBV28 with TRBJ2-4, with D tentatively TRBD1 or TRBD2 (5 bases each). Germline CDR1 is MDHEN and CDR2 is SYDVKM. Deletions cut 9 bases from V and 7 bases from J, with 16 bases between. The CDR3 totals 13 residues. The CDR3 spells CASGRGPGNIQYF. In DNA, the CDR3 is TGTGCCAGTGGTCGGGGCCCAGGGAACATTCAGTACTTC.

In this sample, this clonotype turned up once. The rearrangement links TRBV7-9 to TRBJ2-1, with 12 bases identical to TRBD2. The CDR3 is made up of 16 amino acids. Germline lookup yields CDR1 SEHNR and CDR2 FQNEAQ (reference sequence). V shed 1 base and J 6 bases; nucleotides not matched to a gene: 4. The CDR3 DNA sequence: TGTGCCAGCAGCTTAGGACTAGCGGGGGAAGGCAATGAGCAGTTCTTC. The encoded protein is CASSLGLAGEGNEQFF.

This clonotype was detected a few times. The chain combines TRBV12-3 or TRBV12-4 with TRBJ2-3, with 7 positions matching TRBD2. This CDR3 contains 14 residues. Unmatched junction bases numbered 8, after V lost 7 bases and J lost 4 bases. The CDR3 nucleotides are TGTGCCAGCACCCTAGGACTAGGTCCAGATACGCAGTATTTT. It codes for CASTLGLGPDTQYF.

V is TRBV6-6 and J is TRBJ2-1; tentative D call: TRBD2 (6 bases). CDR1 and CDR2 from the germline V gene are MNHNY and SVGAGI (reference sequence). Deletions cut 2 bases from V and 2 bases from J, with 10 bases between. CDR3 size: 15 residues. CDR3 coding DNA: TGTGCCAGCAGTTACCCGGGGGAGGCCTACAATGAGCAGTTCTTC. Translating it yields CASSYPGEAYNEQFF.

This clonotype was counted only a few times. The rearrangement joins TRBV29-1 to TRBJ2-5; TRBD1 matches at 9 bases. Germline V lookup: CDR1 SQVTM, CDR2 ANQGSEA. The junction had 3 bases not matched to a gene; V was cut back by 5 bases and J by 2 bases. This CDR3 is built from 13 residues. CDR3 protein: CSVYDRGQETQYF. DNA of the CDR3: TGCAGCGTTTATGACAGGGGGCAAGAGACCCAGTACTTC. The variable domain in full, completed from reference TRBV29-1 and TRBJ2-5, reads SAVISQKPSRDICQRGTSLTIQCQVDSQVTMMFWYRQQPGQSLTLIATANQGSEATYESGFVIDKFPISRPNLTFSTLTVSNMSPEDSSIYLCSVYDRGQETQYFGPGTRLLVL.

This chain connects TRBV12-3 or TRBV12-4 to TRBJ1-1; TRBD1 might be the D (6 bases). The CDR3 covers 16 residues. Trimming left V 3 bases short and J 6 bases short, with 20 bases between. As DNA, the CDR3 is TGTGCCAGCAGTTTGGGGCAGGGGTACGTCGGGGCTGAAGCTTTCTTT. It yields the protein CASSLGQGYVGAEAFF.

The chain is built from TRBV29-1 and TRBJ2-3, with 15 bases matching TRBD2. The CDR3 is 15 amino acids. Germline assignment: CDR1 SQVTM and CDR2 ANQGSEA. The V segment lost 6 bases and the J segment 5 bases; nucleotides outside the gene matches: 6. The CDR3 sequence: CSVRTSGGVGDTQYF. The DNA for the CDR3 is TGCAGCGTGCGGACTAGCGGGGGGGTCGGAGATACGCAGTATTTT.

The V gene is TRBV6-5, the J gene TRBJ2-1, with unresolved D. This CDR3 region has 15 residues. Trimming pared 0 bases from V and 3 bases from J, leaving 9 bases between. From germline, CDR1 is MNHEY and CDR2 SVGAGI. The DNA for the CDR3 is TGTGCCAGCAGTTACTCGATCCGCGACTACAATGAGCAGTTCTTC. Its protein product is CASSYSIRDYNEQFF.

This chain joins TRBV6-1 and TRBJ1-2, with a possible D match to TRBD1 (5 bases). The CDR3 is 17 amino acids. Trimming removed 1 base from V and 8 bases from J, with 23 bases in between. Per germline, CDR1 MNHNS and CDR2 SASEGT. The CDR3 reads CASSEVGLGGPPWGYTF. The CDR3 coding sequence is TGTGCCAGCAGTGAAGTGGGACTGGGGGGACCTCCGTGGGGCTACACCTTC.